Listed below are T cell receptor beta chains from one sample, sequenced in a study of T-cell reconstitution after alpha-beta-depleted transplantation in children. TCRdb re-called the PCR reads through MiXCR, storing one row per CDR3 protein. The sample has fewer than 20,000 distinct CDR3 sequences; approximately 5.3% are singletons. This material consisted of PBMCs, taken before TCRalphabeta/CD19-depleted stem cell transplant. The receptor set was obtained from a boy younger than 18 with acute lymphoblastic leukemia, due to receive a stem cell transplant. Both conserved end residues are part of each CDR3. The D gene is left open where the match is weak. The size field is filled for only some rows; it gives once, few, many or a size class.

D,V,J,size,DNA,CDR3
-,TRBV7-9,TRBJ2-1,many,TGTGCCAGCAGCCCCCGACTGAACAGAATCAATGAGCAGTTCTTC,CASSPRLNRINEQFF
-,TRBV7-8,TRBJ1-4,many,TGTGCCAGCAGCTTCCGGCCTGAGGGAGGTGAAAAACTGTTTTTT,CASSFRPEGGEKLFF
TRBD2,TRBV20-1,TRBJ2-3,many,TGCAGTGCTAGACCCTACGGAAGCGGGAGGACAGATACGCAGTATTTT,CSARPYGSGRTDTQYF
-,TRBV11-2,TRBJ1-3,many,TGTGCCAGCAGCTCCCAAACCTCTGGAAACACCATATATTTT,CASSSQTSGNTIYF
TRBD1,TRBV12-3/TRBV12-4,TRBJ1-3,many,TGTGCCAGCAGTTGGACAGGGGAGGGAAACACCATATATTTT,CASSWTGEGNTIYF
-,TRBV6-5,TRBJ2-3,medium-sized,TGTGCCAGCAGTTACCAATTCTTCGGAGGCTCTGGGACAGATACGCAGTATTTT,CASSYQFFGGSGTDTQYF
-,TRBV5-1,TRBJ2-5,many,TGCGCCAGCAGCATCACAGGGACCCTGGGGGAGACCCAGTACTTC,CASSITGTLGETQYF
-,TRBV20-1,TRBJ1-1,many,TGCAGTGCTAGAGGCCTGGATATGGGATTGGAGAACACTGAAGCTTTCTTT,CSARGLDMGLENTEAFF
-,TRBV7-9,TRBJ2-1,-,TGTGCCAGCAGCTTAGCGGGAGCTATCCCCGATGAGCAGTTCTTC,CASSLAGAIPDEQFF
-,TRBV12-1,TRBJ2-6,many,TGTGCCAGCGATGTCCGGGACAGTAAAAGCTCTGGGGCCAACGTCCTGACTTTC,CASDVRDSKSSGANVLTF
-,TRBV28,TRBJ2-5,many,TGTGCCAGCAGTTTATTCTTCGGGAGCCAAAAGACCCAGTACTTC,CASSLFFGSQKTQYF
-,TRBV12-3/TRBV12-4,TRBJ1-6,many,TGTGCCAGCAGTTTGACCACGGGGGGGTACTCACCCCTCCACTTT,CASSLTTGGYSPLHF
-,TRBV6-2/TRBV6-3,TRBJ2-1,medium-sized,TGTGCCAGCAGTTCTCGGTTGGATGAGCAGTTCTTC,CASSSRLDEQFF
-,TRBV25-1,TRBJ1-1,many,TGTGCCAGCAGTGGAAGTTTCGGCAAGGGGAACCAAGCTTTCTTT,CASSGSFGKGNQAFF
-,TRBV7-9,TRBJ2-7,many,TGTGCCAGCAGCTCAGAATCCTACGAGCAGTACTTC,CASSSESYEQYF
TRBD2,TRBV20-1,TRBJ2-7,many,TGCAGTGCTAGTTACAGCGGGAGAAACGAGCAGTACTTC,CSASYSGRNEQYF
-,TRBV6-5,TRBJ2-1,medium-sized,TGTGCCATTTCGAAACTAGCCGGAGAGGCCAATGAGCAGTTCTTC,CAISKLAGEANEQFF
TRBD1,TRBV20-1,TRBJ1-2,many,TGCAGTGCTAGCCCCCCGGGACAGGGAGTTTTCGGCTACACCTTC,CSASPPGQGVFGYTF
-,TRBV5-1,TRBJ1-1,many,TGCGCCAGCAGCGGCGACAGAACAATGAACACTGAAGCTTTCTTT,CASSGDRTMNTEAFF
-,TRBV28,TRBJ1-6,many,TGTGCCAGCAGTTTGAGGACAGTGAAAAATTCACCCCTCCACTTT,CASSLRTVKNSPLHF
TRBD2,TRBV5-1,TRBJ2-3,many,TGCGCCAGCAGCTTACCCCACAGCGGGAGCGGGGCAGATACGCAGTATTTT,CASSLPHSGSGADTQYF
-,TRBV5-1,TRBJ2-2,many,TGCGCCAGCAGCTTGGATCCAGGCGCGAACACCGGGGAGCTGTTTTTT,CASSLDPGANTGELFF
-,TRBV6-5,TRBJ1-4,many,TGTGCCAGCAGTTACTCGGGTTTGGAAAAACTGTTTTTT,CASSYSGLEKLFF
-,TRBV6-2/TRBV6-3,TRBJ1-5,-,TGTGCCAGCAGTTACTCCGGCTATAGCAATCAGCCCCAGCATTTT,CASSYSGYSNQPQHF
TRBD1,TRBV11-2,TRBJ2-7,many,TGTGCCACCGCGTTCGGACAGGGATTTCGCTACGAGCAGTACTTC,CATAFGQGFRYEQYF
-,TRBV11-2,TRBJ2-3,many,TGTGCCAGCAGCTTTCGGGACTGGGCATCAGATACGCAGTATTTT,CASSFRDWASDTQYF
-,TRBV27,TRBJ2-2,many,TGTGCCAGCAGTTTGGACCCTGGGGCCGGGGAGCTGTTTTTT,CASSLDPGAGELFF